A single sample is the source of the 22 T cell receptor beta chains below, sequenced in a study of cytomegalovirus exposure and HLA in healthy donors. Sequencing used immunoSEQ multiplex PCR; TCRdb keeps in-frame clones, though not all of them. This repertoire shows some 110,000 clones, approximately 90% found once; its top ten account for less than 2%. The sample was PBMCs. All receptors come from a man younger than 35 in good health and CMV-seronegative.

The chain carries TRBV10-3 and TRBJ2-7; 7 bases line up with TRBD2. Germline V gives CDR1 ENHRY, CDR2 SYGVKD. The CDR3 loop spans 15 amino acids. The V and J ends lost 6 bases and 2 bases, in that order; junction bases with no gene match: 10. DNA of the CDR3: TGTGCCATCAGAGGGGTAGCGGGCCCGGCCTACGAGCAGTACTTC. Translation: CAIRGVAGPAYEQYF.

CDR3 DNA: TGTGCCAGCAGTGATTCCAGGGGGCTCGGAAACACCATATATTTT. This codes for CASSDSRGLGNTIYF. The chain recombines TRBV25-1 with TRBJ1-3, with TRBD1 matching over 8 bases. J was trimmed by 4 bases and V by 3 bases; bases with no gene match: 5. This CDR3 has 15 residues. The germline V gene has CDR1 MGHDK and CDR2 SYGVNS. Full variable domain (rest looked up from reference TRBV25-1 and TRBJ1-3): EADIYQTPRYLVIGTGKKITLECSQTMGHDKMYWYQQDPGMELHLIHYSYGVNSTEKGDLSSESTVSRIRTEHFPLTLESARPSHTSQYLCASSDSRGLGNTIYFGEGSWLTVV.

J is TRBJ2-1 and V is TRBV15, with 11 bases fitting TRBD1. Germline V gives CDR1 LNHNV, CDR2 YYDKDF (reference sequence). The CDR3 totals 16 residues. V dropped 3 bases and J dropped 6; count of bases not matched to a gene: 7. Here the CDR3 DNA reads TGTGCCACCAGCAGGGACCCGGGGACAGGGGGCAATGAGCAGTTCTTC. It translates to CATSRDPGTGGNEQFF.

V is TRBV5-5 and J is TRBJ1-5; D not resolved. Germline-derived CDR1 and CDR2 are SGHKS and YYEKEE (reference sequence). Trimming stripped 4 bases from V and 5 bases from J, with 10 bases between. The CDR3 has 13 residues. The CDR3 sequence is CASSVSQYQPQHF. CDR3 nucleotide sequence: TGTGCCAGCAGCGTCAGTCAATATCAGCCCCAGCATTTT.

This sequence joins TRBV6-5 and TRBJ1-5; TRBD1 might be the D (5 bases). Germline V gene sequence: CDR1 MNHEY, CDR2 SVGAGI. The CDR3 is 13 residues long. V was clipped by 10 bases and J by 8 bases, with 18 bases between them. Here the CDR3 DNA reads TGTGCCACCGGGGGAGTTTCTGGCGAGCCCCAGCATTTT. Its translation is CATGGVSGEPQHF.

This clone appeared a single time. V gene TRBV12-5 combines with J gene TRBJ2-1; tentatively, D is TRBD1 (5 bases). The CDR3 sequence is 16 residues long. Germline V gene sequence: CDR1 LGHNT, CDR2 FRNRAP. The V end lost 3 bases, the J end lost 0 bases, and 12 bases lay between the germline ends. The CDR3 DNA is TGTGCTAGTGGTTTTGAACAGGTTAACTCCTACAATGAGCAGTTCTTC. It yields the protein CASGFEQVNSYNEQFF.

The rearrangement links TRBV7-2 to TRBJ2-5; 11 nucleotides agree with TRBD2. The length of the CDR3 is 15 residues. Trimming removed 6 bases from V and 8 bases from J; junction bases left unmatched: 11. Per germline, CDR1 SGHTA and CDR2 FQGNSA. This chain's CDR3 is CASSLRTSGSQTQYF. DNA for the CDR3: TGTGCCAGCAGTCTTAGGACTAGCGGGTCCCAAACCCAGTACTTC.

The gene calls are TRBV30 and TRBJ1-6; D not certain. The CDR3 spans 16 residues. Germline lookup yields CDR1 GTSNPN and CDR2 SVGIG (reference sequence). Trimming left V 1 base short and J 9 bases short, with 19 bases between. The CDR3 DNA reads TGTGCCTGGAGTGGACTGTTCTCCTGGCCAATTTCACCCCTCCACTTT. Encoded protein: CAWSGLFSWPISPLHF.

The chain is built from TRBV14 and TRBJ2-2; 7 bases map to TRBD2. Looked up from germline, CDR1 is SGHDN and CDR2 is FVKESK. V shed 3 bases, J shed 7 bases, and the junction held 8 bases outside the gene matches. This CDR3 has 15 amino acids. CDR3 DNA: TGTGCCAGCAGCCACATCGGACTAGAGGGCGGGGAGCTGTTTTTT. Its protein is CASSHIGLEGGELFF. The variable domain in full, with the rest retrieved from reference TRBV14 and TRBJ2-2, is EAGVTQFPSHSVIEKGQTVTLRCDPISGHDNLYWYRRVMGKEIKFLLHFVKESKQDESGMPNNRFLAERTGGTYSTLKVQPAELEDSGVYFCASSHIGLEGGELFFGEGSRLTVL.

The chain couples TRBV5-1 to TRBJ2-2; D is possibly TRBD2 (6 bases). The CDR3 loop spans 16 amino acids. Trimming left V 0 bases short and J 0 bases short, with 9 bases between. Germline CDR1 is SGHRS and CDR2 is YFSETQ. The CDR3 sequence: CASSLVRGTNTGELFF. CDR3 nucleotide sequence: TGCGCCAGCAGCTTGGTTCGGGGGACGAACACCGGGGAGCTGTTTTTT.

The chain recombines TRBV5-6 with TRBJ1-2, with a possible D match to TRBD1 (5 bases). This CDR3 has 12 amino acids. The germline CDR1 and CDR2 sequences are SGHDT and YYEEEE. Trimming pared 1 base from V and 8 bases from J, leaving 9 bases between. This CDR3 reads CASSLSTAGYTF. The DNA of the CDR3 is TGTGCCAGCAGCTTGTCGACAGCGGGCTACACCTTC.

CDR3 in DNA: TGTGCCAGCAGCTTAGACGGGAAAAGAGGAACAGATACGCAGTATTTT. Amino acids: CASSLDGKRGTDTQYF. The chain has TRBV7-2 and TRBJ2-3, with a possible D match to TRBD2 (5 bases). The CDR3 sequence is 16 residues long. The germline gives CDR1 SGHTA, CDR2 FQGNSA. The V gene lost 1 base and the J gene lost 3 bases, with 14 bases spanning the gap.

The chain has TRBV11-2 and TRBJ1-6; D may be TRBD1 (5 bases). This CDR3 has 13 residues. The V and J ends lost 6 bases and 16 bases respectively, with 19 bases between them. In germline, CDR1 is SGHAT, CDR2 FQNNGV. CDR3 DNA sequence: TGTGCCAGCAGACGAAACACAGGAGACACTCTCCACTTT. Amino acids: CASRRNTGDTLHF.

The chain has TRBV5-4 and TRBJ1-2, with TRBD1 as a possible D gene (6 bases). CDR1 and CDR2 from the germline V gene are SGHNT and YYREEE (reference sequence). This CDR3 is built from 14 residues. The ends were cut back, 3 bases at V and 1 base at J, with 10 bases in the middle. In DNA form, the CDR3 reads TGTGCCAGCAGCTCGGGGACATTTAACTATGGCTACACCTTC. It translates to CASSSGTFNYGYTF.

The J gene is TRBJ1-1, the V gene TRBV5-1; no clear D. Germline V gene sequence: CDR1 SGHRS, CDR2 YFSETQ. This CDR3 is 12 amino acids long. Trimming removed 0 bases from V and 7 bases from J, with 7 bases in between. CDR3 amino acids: CASSLAGSEAFF. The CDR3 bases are TGCGCCAGCAGCTTGGCTGGGAGTGAAGCTTTCTTT.

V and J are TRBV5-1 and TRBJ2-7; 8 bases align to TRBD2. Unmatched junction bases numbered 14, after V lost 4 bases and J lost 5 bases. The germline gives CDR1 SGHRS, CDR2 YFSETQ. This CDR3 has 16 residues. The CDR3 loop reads CASSPGGSGISHEQYF. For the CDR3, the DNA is TGCGCCAGCAGCCCCGGTGGTAGCGGGATATCCCACGAGCAGTACTTC. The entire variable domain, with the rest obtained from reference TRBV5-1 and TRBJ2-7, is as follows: KAGVTQTPRYLIKTRGQQVTLSCSPISGHRSVSWYQQTPGQGLQFLFEYFSETQRNKGNFPGRFSGRQFSNSRSEMNVSTLELGDSALYLCASSPGGSGISHEQYFGPGTRLTVT.

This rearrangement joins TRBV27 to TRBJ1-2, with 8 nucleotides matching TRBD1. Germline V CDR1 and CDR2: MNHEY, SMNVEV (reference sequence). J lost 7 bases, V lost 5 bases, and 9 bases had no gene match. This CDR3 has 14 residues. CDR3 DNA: TGTGCCAGCAGTCCCATCGGACAGGGTAGTGGCTACACCTTC. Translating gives CASSPIGQGSGYTF.

The CDR3 sequence is CASSHAEGDEKLFF. The DNA of the CDR3 is TGCGCCAGCAGCCACGCCGAGGGGGATGAAAAACTGTTTTTT. The chain uses TRBV4-1 and TRBJ1-4; D might be TRBD1 (6 bases). V shed 3 bases and J shed 6 bases, with 11 bases lying between them. The CDR3 is 14 residues long. The germline gives CDR1 MGHRA, CDR2 YSYEKL.

The CDR3 DNA reads TGTGCCAGTCACCTAGCGGCTACCTACAATGAGCAGTTCTTC. As protein: CASHLAATYNEQFF. The chain combines TRBV28 with TRBJ2-1; TRBD2 aligns across 7 bases. Germline CDR1 is MDHEN and CDR2 is SYDVKM. V dropped 9 bases and J dropped 2; count of bases not matched to a gene: 7. The CDR3 sequence is 14 residues long.

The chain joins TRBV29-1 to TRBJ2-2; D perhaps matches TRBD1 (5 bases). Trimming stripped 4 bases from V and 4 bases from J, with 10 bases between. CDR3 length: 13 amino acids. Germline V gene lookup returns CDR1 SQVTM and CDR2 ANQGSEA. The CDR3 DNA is TGCAGCGTTGGAGCCAGGGCCACCGGGGAGCTGTTTTTT. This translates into CSVGARATGELFF.

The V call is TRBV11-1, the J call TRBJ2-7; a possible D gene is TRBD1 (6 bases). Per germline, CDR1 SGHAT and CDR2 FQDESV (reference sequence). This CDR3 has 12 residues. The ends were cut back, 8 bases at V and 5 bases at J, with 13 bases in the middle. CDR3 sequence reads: CASGEGGDEQYF. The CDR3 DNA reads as TGTGCCAGCGGGGAAGGGGGTGACGAGCAGTACTTC.

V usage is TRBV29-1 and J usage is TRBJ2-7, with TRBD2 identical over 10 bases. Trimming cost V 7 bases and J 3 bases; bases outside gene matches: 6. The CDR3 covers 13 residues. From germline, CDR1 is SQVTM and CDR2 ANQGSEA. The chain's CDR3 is CSARLAGIYEQYF. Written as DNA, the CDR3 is TGCAGCGCCCGACTAGCGGGTATCTACGAGCAGTACTTC.